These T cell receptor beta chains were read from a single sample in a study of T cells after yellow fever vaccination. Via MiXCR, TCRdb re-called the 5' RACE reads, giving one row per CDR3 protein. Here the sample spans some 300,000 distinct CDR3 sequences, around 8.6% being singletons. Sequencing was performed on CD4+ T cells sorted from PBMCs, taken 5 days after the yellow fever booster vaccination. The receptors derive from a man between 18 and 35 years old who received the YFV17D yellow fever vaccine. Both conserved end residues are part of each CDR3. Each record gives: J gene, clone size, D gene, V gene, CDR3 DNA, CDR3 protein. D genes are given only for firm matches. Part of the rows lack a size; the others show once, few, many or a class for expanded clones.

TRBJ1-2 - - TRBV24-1 TGTGCCACCAGGGACAGAATAACTAATGGCTACACCTTC CATRDRITNGYTF
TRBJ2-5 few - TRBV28 TGTGCCAGCAGTTTAAATCTAGGGGGGAGGGAGACCCAGTACTTC CASSLNLGGRETQYF
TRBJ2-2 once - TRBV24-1 TGTGCCACCAGTGAGGTCACGAACACCGGGGAGCTGTTTTTT CATSEVTNTGELFF
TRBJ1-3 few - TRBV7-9 TGTGCCAGCAGCGACGGGAGGGGGTCCGGAAACACCATATATTTT CASSDGRGSGNTIYF
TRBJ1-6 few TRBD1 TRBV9 TGTGCCAGCAGCGTAGCGGACAGGGTCAATTCACCCCTCCACTTT CASSVADRVNSPLHF
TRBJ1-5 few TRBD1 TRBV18 TGTGCCAGCTCACCAGACAGGGCGCAGCCCCAGCATTTT CASSPDRAQPQHF
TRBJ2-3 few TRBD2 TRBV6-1 TGTGCCAGCAGTGTTAGCGGGGGGTCAGATACGCAGTATTTT CASSVSGGSDTQYF
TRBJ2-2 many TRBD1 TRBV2 TGTGCCAGCAGTGAAAGGCAGGGGGCCTTGGCCGGGGAGCTGTTTTTT CASSERQGALAGELFF
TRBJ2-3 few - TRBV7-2 TGTGCCAGCAGCTTAGCCCACCCCGGGGCTAGCACAGATACGCAGTATTTT CASSLAHPGASTDTQYF
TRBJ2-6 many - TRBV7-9 TGTGCCAGCCCGTGGGGGGCCTCTGGGGCCAACGTCCTGACTTTC CASPWGASGANVLTF
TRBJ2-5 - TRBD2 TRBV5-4 TGTGCCAGCAGCAAGACTAGCGGCAACCAAGAGACCCAGTACTTC CASSKTSGNQETQYF
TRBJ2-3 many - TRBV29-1 TGCAGCGGCGGAGCGGTGACAGGAGATACGCAGTATTTT CSGGAVTGDTQYF
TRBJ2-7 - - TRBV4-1 TGCGCCAGCAGCCATTACTCTGGGCCACTTTACGAGCAGTACTTC CASSHYSGPLYEQYF
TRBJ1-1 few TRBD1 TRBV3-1 TGTGCCAGCAGCCAATATACAGGGGGCGGCACTGAAGCTTTCTTT CASSQYTGGGTEAFF
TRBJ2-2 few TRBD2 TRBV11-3 TGTGCCAGCAGCTTTCGTGGCGCGGGGGGGCCCGGGGAGCTGTTTTTT CASSFRGAGGPGELFF
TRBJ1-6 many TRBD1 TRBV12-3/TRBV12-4 TGTGCCAGCCACAGGGGGGGACAGCCTTCTACCCTCCACTTT CASHRGGQPSTLHF
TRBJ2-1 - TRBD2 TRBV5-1 TGCGCCAGCAGCCCAACTAGCGGGGTTATTAACTACAATGAGCAGTTCTTC CASSPTSGVINYNEQFF
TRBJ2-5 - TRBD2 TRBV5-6 TGTGCCAGCAGCTTGCGCGGGATCCAGCGGGGGGTCCAAGAGACCCAGTACTTC CASSLRGIQRGVQETQYF
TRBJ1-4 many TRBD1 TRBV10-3 TGTGCCATCAGTGAGTCACAGGGGGCGCCTGAAAAACTGTTTTTT CAISESQGAPEKLFF
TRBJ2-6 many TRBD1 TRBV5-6 TGTGCCAGCAGCTTGCCGGACAGGAGTAAGGCGGCCAACGTCCTGACTTTC CASSLPDRSKAANVLTF
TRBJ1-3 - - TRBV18 TGTGCCAGCTCACCGCAGCAGTCTGGAAACACCATATATTTT CASSPQQSGNTIYF
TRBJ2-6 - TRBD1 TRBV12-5 TGTGCTAGTGGTTTGGTATATTCGGGACAGCCGGACTCTGGGGCCAACGTCCTGACTTTC CASGLVYSGQPDSGANVLTF
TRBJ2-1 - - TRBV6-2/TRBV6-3 TGTGCCAGCAGGAAAACAGGGTCTGGAGAGCAGTTCTTC CASRKTGSGEQFF
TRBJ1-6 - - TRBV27 TGTGCCAGCAGCCCACGGACAACGACTGTATCACCCCTCCACTTT CASSPRTTTVSPLHF
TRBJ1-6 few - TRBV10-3 TGTGCCATTGCAACAGGGAGCTCCTATAATTCACCCCTCCACTTT CAIATGSSYNSPLHF
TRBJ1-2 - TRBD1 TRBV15 TGTGCCACCAGTCCGGACAGGGGGCCTGGCTACACCTTC CATSPDRGPGYTF
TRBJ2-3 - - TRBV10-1 TGCGCCAGCAGCCCGGGTGGTGTGTCAGATACGCAGTATTTT CASSPGGVSDTQYF
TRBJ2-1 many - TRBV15 TGTGCCACCAGCAGTCGTTACAATGAGCAGTTCTTC CATSSRYNEQFF
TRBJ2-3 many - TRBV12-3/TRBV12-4 TGTGCCAGCAGTTTCCTCAGGGGAGGAGATACGCAGTATTTT CASSFLRGGDTQYF
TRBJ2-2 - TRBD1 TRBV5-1 TGCGCCAGCAACCCCATGACAGGGTCCGGGGAGCTGTTTTTT CASNPMTGSGELFF